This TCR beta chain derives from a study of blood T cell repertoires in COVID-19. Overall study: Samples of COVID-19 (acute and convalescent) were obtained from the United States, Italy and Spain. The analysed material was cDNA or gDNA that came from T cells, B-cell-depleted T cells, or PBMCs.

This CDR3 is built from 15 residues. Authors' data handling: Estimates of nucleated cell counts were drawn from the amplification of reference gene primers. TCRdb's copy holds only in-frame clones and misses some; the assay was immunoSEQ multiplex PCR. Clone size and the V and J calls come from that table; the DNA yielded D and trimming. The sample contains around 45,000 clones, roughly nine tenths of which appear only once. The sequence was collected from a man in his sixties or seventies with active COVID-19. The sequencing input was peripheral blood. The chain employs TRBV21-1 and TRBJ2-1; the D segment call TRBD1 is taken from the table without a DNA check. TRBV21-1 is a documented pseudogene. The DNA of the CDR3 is TGTGCCAGCAGCAAAGCGAACAGGTCCTACAATGAGCAGTTCTTC. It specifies CASSKANRSYNEQFF.